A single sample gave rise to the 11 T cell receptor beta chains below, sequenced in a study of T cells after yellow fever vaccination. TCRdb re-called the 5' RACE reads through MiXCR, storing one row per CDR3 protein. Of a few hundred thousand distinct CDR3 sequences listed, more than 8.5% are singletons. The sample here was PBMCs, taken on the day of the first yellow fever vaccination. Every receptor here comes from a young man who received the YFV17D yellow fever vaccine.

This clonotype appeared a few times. This chain's CDR3 is CATSRAKTGGIGELFF. The CDR3 coding sequence is TGTGCCACCAGCAGAGCGAAAACAGGGGGCATCGGGGAGCTGTTTTTT. This chain joins TRBV15 and TRBJ2-2, with 9 bases that match TRBD1. From germline, CDR1 is LNHNV and CDR2 YYDKDF (reference sequence). J lost 7 bases, V lost 1 base, and 7 bases had no gene match. The CDR3 totals 16 residues.

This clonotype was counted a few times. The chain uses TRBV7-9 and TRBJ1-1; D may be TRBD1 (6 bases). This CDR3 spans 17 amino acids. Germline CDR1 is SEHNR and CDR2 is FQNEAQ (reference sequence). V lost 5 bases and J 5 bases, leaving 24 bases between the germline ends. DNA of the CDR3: TGTGCCAGCAGCGGGGGCGGGGCAGGGGCATTGAGGACTGAAGCTTTCTTT. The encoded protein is CASSGGGAGALRTEAFF. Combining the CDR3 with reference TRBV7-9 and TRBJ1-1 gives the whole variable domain DTGVSQNPRHKITKRGQNVTFRCDPISEHNRLYWYRQTLGQGPEFLTYFQNEAQLEKSRLLSDRFSAERPKGSFSTLEIQRTEQGDSAMYLCASSGGGAGALRTEAFFGQGTRLTVV.

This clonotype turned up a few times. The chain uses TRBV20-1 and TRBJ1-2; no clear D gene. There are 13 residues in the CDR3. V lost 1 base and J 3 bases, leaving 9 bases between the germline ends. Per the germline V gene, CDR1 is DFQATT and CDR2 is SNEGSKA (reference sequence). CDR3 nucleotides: TGCAGTGCTAGAGTAGCCATGGACTATGGCTACACCTTC. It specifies CSARVAMDYGYTF.

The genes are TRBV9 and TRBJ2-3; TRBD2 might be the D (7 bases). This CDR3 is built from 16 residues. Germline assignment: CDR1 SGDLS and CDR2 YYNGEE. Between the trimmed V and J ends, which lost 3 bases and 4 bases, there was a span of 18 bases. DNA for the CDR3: TGTGCCAGCAGCGCCTCTGGGGGGGGGCCCGCAGATACGCAGTATTTT. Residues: CASSASGGGPADTQYF.

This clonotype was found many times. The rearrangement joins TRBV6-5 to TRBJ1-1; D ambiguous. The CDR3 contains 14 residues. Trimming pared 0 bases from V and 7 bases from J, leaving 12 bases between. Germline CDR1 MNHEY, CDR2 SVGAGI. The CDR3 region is CASSYSEGLGEAFF. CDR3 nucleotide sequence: TGTGCCAGCAGTTACTCTGAGGGATTGGGTGAAGCTTTCTTT.

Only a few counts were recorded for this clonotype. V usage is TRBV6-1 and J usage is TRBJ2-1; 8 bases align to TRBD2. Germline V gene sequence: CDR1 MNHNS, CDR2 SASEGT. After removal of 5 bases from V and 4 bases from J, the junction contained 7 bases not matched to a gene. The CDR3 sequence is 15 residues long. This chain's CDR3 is CASSPGLGTYNEQFF. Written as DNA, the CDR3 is TGTGCCAGCAGTCCGGGACTAGGGACTTACAATGAGCAGTTCTTC.

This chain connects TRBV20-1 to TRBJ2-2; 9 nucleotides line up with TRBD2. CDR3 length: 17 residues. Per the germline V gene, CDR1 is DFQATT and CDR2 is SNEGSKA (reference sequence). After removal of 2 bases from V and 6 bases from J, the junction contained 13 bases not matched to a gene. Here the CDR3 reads CSARSRGGTSKSGELFF. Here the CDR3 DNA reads TGCAGTGCTAGAAGTCGGGGCGGGACTAGCAAATCCGGGGAGCTGTTTTTT.

CDR3 region: CASRQGGGQPQHF. CDR3 coding DNA: TGTGCCAGCAGACAGGGAGGGGGTCAGCCCCAGCATTTT. This sequence joins TRBV2 and TRBJ1-5; tentative D call: TRBD1 (6 bases). This CDR3 has 13 amino acids. V lost 6 bases and J lost 6, with 12 bases in between. In germline, CDR1 is SNHLY, CDR2 FYNNEI.

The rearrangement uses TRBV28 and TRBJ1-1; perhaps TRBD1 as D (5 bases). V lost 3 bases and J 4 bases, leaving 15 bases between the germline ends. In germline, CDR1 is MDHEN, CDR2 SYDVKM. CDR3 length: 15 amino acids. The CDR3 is CASSLPWGVRTEAFF. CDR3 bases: TGTGCCAGCAGTTTGCCGTGGGGGGTACGCACTGAAGCTTTCTTT.

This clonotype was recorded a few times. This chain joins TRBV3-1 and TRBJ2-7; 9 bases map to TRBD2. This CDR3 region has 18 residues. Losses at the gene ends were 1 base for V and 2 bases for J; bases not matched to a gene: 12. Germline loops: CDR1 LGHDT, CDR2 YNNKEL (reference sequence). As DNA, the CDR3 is TGTGCCAGCAGCCAAGGGGAGGATGGGACTAGCAGGCCCTACGAGCAGTACGTC. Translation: CASSQGEDGTSRPYEQYV.

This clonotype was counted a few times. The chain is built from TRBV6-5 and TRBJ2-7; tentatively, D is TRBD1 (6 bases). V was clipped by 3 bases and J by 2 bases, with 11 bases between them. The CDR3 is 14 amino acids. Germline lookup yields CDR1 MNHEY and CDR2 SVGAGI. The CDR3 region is CASSYDRSAYEQYF. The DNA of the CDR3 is TGTGCCAGCAGTTATGACAGGTCCGCCTACGAGCAGTACTTC.